This T cell receptor (beta chain) was observed in a study of cytomegalovirus exposure and HLA in healthy donors. 13 Jbeta primers and 60 Vbeta primers were used for the PCR. Authors' methods: About 10 million of tens of millions of unique TCR beta chains were shared, per a later count. Profiled with immunoSEQ multiplex PCR; TCRdb holds only in-frame clones, not every one. V and J calls and clone size follow that table, whereas D and trimming were derived from the DNA. The table records 65,000 to 100,000 clones, roughly 77% of them present only once. The clonotype comes from a woman in her forties in good health and CMV-seropositive. Material for sequencing was PBMCs.

As DNA, the CDR3 is TGTGCCAGTAGTAGAAACAGGGTGGCCACTGAAGCTTTCTTT. Protein: CASSRNRVATEAFF. The V call is TRBV19, the J call TRBJ1-1; tentatively, D is TRBD1 (6 bases). This CDR3 is 14 amino acids long. V was cut by 4 bases and J by 4 bases, with 13 bases left in between. Germline CDR1 reads LNHDA; CDR2 reads SQIVND (reference sequence).